This T cell receptor beta chain derives from a study of blood T cells in healthy people across ages. General study results and limits: Estimated diversity that came from one million T cells was considered an underestimate.

Donors were systemically healthy Caucasian individuals from Russia aged roughly 6 to 100 years. Samples had at least 7 million PBMCs isolated from them. This clonotype showed up just a few times. Its antigen is unidentified. PCR was performed a second time for roughly 7 to 12 cycles using a sample-barcoded 5' primer and a J-beta primer mix. Per sample, CDR3-containing paired-end reads numbered at least 2.5 million. TCRdb reanalysed the 5' RACE reads using MiXCR and keeps one entry per CDR3 protein. The sample has roughly 2 million distinct CDR3 sequences; about 50% are singletons. The CDR3 consists of 12 residues. Germline values: CDR1 SQVTM, CDR2 ANQGSEA. V was shortened by 4 bases and J by 5 bases, with 11 bases between the two germline ends.

The TCR originated in a woman aged 40 to 49 in good health. The specimen sequenced was blood. V gene TRBV29-1 combines with J gene TRBJ2-5, with D tentatively TRBD1 (5 bases). CDR3 DNA sequence: TGCAGCGTTGTGACAGCAGCGGAGACCCAGTACTTC. Its protein product is CSVVTAAETQYF. The full variable domain, completed using reference TRBV29-1 and TRBJ2-5, is SAVISQKPSRDICQRGTSLTIQCQVDSQVTMMFWYRQQPGQSLTLIATANQGSEATYESGFVIDKFPISRPNLTFSTLTVSNMSPEDSSIYLCSVVTAAETQYFGPGTRLLVL.